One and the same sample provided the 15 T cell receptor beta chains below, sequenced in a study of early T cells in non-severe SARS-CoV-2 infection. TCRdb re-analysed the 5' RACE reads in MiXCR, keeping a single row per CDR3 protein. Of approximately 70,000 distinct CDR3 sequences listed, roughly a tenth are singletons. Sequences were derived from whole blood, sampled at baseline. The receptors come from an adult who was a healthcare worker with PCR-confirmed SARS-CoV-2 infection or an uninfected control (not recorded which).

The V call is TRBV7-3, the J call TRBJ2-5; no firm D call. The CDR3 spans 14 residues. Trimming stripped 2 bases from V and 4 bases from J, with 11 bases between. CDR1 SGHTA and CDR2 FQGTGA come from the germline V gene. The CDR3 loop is CASSLSVLTETQYF. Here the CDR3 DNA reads TGTGCCAGCAGCTTATCCGTCTTAACAGAGACCCAGTACTTC.

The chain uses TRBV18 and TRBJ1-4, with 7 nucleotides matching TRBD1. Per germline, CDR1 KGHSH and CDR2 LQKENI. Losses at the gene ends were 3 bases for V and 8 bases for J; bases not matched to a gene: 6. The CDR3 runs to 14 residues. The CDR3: CASSPDRVGEKLFF. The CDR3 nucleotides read TGTGCCAGCTCACCCGACAGGGTCGGGGAAAAACTGTTTTTT. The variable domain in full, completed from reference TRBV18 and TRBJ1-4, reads NAGVMQNPRHLVRRRGQEARLRCSPMKGHSHVYWYRQLPEEGLKFMVYLQKENIIDESGMPKERFSAEFPKEGPSILRIQQVVRGDSAAYFCASSPDRVGEKLFFGSGTQLSVL.

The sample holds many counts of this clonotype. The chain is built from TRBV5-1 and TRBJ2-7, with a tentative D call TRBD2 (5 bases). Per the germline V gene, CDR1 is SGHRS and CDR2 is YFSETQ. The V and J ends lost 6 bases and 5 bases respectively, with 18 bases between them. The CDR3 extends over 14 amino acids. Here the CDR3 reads CASNNWTPSDEQYF. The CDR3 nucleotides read TGCGCCAGCAATAATTGGACTCCTTCGGACGAGCAGTACTTC. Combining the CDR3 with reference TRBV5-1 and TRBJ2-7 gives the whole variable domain KAGVTQTPRYLIKTRGQQVTLSCSPISGHRSVSWYQQTPGQGLQFLFEYFSETQRNKGNFPGRFSGRQFSNSRSEMNVSTLELGDSALYLCASNNWTPSDEQYFGPGTRLTVT.

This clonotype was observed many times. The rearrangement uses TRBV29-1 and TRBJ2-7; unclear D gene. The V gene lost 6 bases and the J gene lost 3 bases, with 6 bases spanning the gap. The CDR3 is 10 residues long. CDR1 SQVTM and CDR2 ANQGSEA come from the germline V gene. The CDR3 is CSVIIYEQYF. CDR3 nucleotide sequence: TGCAGCGTCATAATCTACGAGCAGTACTTC.

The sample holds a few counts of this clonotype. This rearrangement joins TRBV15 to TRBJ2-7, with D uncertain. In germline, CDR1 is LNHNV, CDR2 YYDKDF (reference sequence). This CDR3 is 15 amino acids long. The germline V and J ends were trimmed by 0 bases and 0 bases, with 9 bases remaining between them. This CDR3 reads CATSRDLRSSYEQYF. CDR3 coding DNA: TGTGCCACCAGCAGAGATCTGAGGAGCTCCTACGAGCAGTACTTC.

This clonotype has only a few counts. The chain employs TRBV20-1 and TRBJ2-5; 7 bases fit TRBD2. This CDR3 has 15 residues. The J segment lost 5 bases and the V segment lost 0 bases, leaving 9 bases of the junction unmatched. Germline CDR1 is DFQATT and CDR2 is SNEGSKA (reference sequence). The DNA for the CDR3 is TGCAGTGCTAGAGATTGGGAGCGGGGACCTGAGACCCAGTACTTC. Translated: CSARDWERGPETQYF.

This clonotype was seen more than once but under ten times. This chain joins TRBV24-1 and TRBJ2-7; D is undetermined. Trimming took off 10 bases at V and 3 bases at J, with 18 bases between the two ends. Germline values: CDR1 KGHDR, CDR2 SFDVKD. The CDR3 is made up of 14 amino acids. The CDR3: CATPVKRHFYEQYF. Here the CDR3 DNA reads TGTGCCACGCCGGTAAAGAGACATTTCTACGAGCAGTACTTC.

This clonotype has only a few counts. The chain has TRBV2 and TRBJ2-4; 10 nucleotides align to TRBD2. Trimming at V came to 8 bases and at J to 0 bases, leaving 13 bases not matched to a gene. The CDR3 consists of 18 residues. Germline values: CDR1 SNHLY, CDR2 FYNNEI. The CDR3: CASSGLTSGQLAKNIQYF. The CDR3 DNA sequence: TGTGCCAGCTCTGGGCTGACTAGCGGGCAACTAGCCAAAAACATTCAGTACTTC.

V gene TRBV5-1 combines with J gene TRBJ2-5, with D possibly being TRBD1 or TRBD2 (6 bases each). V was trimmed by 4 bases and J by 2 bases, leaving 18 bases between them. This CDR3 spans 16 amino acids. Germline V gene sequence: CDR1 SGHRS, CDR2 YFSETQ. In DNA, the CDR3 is TGCGCCAGCAGCCCAGACGGACAGAGCGGGCAAGAGACCCAGTACTTC. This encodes CASSPDGQSGQETQYF.

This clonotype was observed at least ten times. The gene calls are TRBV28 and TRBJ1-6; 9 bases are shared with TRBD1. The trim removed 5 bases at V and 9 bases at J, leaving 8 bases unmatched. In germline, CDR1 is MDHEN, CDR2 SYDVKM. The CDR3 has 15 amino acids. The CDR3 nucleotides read TGTGCCAGCAGTGCCGACAGGGGGGTGGCTTCACCCCTCCACTTT. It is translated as CASSADRGVASPLHF.

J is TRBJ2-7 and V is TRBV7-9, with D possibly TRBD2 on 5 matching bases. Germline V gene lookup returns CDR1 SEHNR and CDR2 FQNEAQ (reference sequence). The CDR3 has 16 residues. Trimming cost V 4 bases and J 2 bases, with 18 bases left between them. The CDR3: CASSSLDHTGTYEQYF. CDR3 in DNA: TGTGCCAGCAGCTCATTAGACCATACCGGGACCTACGAGCAGTACTTC.

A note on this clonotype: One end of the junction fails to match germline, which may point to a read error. The CDR3 loop reads CASSLDRVSGNTIYF. CDR3 nucleotides: TGCGCCAGCAGTTTGGACAGGGTCTCTGGAAACACCATATATTTT. V and J are TRBV5-1 and TRBJ1-3; 8 bases fit TRBD1. The V gene's germline CDR1 is SGHRS and CDR2 YFSETQ. This CDR3 region has 15 residues.

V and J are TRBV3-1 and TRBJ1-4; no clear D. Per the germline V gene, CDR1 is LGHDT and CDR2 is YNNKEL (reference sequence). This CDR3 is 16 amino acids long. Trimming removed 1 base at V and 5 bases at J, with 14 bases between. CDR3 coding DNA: TGTGCCAGCAGCCAAGGGGTCGGAGGTTACAATGAAAAACTGTTTTTT. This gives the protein CASSQGVGGYNEKLFF.

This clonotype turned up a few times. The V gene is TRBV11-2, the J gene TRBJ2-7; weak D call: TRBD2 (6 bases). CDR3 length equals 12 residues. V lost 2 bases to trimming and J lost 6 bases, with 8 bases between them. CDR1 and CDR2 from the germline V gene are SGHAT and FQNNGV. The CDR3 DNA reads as TGTGCCAGCAGCTTACTGGGAGGCGAGCAGTACTTC. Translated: CASSLLGGEQYF.

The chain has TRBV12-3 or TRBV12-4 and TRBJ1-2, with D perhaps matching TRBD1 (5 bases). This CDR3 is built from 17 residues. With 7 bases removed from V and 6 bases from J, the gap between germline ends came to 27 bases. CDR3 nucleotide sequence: TGTGCCAGCAATCCGTTTTTCCGACCGGGCAGGGCTGATGGCTACACCTTC. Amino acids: CASNPFFRPGRADGYTF.